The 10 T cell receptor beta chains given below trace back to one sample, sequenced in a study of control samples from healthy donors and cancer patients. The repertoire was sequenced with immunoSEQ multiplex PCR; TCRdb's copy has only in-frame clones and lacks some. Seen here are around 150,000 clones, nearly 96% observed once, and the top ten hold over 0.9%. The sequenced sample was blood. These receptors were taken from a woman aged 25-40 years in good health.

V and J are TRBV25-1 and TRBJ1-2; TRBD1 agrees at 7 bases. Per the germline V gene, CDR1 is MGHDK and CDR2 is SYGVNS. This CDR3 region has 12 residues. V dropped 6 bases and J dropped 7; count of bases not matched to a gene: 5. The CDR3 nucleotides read TGTGCCAGCAGGAACAGGGGAAGTGGCTACACCTTC. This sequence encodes CASRNRGSGYTF.

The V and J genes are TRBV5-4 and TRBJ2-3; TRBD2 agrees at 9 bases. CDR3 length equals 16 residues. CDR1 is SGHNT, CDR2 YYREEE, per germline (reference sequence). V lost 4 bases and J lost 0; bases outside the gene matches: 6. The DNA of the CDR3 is TGTGCCAGCAGCCCACGGACTAGCGCTAGCACAGATACGCAGTATTTT. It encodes CASSPRTSASTDTQYF.

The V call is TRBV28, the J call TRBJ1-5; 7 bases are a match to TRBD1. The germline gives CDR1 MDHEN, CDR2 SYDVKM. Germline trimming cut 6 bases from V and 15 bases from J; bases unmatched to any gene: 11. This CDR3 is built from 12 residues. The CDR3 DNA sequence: TGTGCCAGCAGCAAAAGAAGGAGGGGGCGGCATTTT. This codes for CASSKRRRGRHF.

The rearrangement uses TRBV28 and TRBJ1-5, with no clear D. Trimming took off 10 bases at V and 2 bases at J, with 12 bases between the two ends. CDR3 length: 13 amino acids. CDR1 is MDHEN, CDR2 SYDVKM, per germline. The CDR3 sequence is CATNAWGNQPQHF. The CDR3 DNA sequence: TGTGCCACCAACGCCTGGGGCAATCAGCCCCAGCATTTT.

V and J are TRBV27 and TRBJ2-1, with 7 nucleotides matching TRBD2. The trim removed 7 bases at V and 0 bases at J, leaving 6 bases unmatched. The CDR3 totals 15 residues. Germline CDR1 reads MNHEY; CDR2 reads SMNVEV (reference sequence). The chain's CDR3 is CASKDIAGSYNEQFF. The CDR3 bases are TGTGCCAGCAAAGATATAGCGGGCTCCTACAATGAGCAGTTCTTC.

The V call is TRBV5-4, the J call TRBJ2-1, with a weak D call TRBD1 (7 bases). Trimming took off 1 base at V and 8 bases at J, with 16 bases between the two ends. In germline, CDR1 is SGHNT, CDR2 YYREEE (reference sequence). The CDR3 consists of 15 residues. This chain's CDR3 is CASSLRGGRRDEQFF. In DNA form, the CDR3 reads TGTGCCAGCAGCTTGAGAGGGGGCCGGAGGGATGAGCAGTTCTTC. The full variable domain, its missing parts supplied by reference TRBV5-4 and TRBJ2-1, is ETGVTQSPTHLIKTRGQQVTLRCSSQSGHNTVSWYQQALGQGPQFIFQYYREEENGRGNFPPRFSGLQFPNYSSELNVNALELDDSALYLCASSLRGGRRDEQFFGPGTRLTVL.

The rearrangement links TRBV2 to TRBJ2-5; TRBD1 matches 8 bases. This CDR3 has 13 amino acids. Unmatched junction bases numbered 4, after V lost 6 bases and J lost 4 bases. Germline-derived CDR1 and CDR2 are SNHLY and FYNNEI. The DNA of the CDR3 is TGTGCCAGCAGCTCACAGGGGGGAGAGACCCAGTACTTC. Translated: CASSSQGGETQYF. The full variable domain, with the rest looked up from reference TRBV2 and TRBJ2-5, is EPEVTQTPSHQVTQMGQEVILRCVPISNHLYFYWYRQILGQKVEFLVSFYNNEISEKSEIFDDQFSVERPDGSNFTLKIRSTKLEDSAMYFCASSSQGGETQYFGPGTRLLVL.

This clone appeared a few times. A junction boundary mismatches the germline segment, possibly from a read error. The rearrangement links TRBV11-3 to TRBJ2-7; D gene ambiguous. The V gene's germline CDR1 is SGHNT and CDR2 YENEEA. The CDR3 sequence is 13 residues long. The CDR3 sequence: CASSLGPTYEQYF. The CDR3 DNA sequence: TGTGCCAGCAGCCTCGGGCCAACCTATGAGCAGTACTTC.

The CDR3 DNA is TGTGCCAGCAGCTTTTCCCCCGTCTTTGGAGCTTTCTTT. This codes for CASSFSPVFGAFF. V and J are TRBV7-9 and TRBJ1-1; D gene unclear. V was pared by 3 bases and J by 10 bases, with 15 bases between. Germline V gene data show CDR1 as SEHNR and CDR2 as FQNEAQ (reference sequence). The CDR3 consists of 13 residues.

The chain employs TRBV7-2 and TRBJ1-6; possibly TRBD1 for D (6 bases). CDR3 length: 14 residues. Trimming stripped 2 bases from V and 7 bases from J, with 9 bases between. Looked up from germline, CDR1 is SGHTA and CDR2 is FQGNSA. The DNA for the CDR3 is TGTGCCAGCAGCTTAAGGACAGCCAATTCACCCCTCCACTTT. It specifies CASSLRTANSPLHF.